The 22 T cell receptor beta chains presented below share a single source sample, sequenced in a study of T-cell memory formation after mild COVID-19. Using its own MiXCR run on the 5' RACE reads, TCRdb lists one record per CDR3 protein. The sample lists under 250,000 distinct CDR3 sequences, roughly a tenth seen once, with around 2.9% in the top ten. Material for sequencing was PBMCs or a T cell subset sorted from them (not recorded which). The source of these receptors is a man aged 18 to 35 who had mild COVID-19 (a few samples of this study predate the infection). Cell type and time point are not known.

The chain joins TRBV9 to TRBJ1-5, with unresolved D. V lost 4 bases and J lost 7, with 18 bases in between. This CDR3 region has 15 residues. Germline lookup yields CDR1 SGDLS and CDR2 YYNGEE. CDR3 in amino acids: CASSRTEGLEQPQHF. In nucleotides, the CDR3 is TGTGCCAGCAGCCGTACAGAAGGGTTGGAGCAGCCCCAGCATTTT.

This clonotype was detected many times. J is TRBJ2-1 and V is TRBV28, with 8 bases identical to TRBD1. Unmatched junction bases numbered 11, after V lost 8 bases and J lost 5 bases. Germline V CDR1 and CDR2: MDHEN, SYDVKM. The CDR3 totals 15 residues. As DNA, the CDR3 is TGTGCCAGCCTTTCAGGGGGCGTGGGAAACAATGAGCAGTTCTTC. It codes for CASLSGGVGNNEQFF.

The rearrangement links TRBV12-5 to TRBJ1-2; D unresolved. Trimming took off 3 bases at V and 5 bases at J, with 7 bases between the two ends. The CDR3 runs to 12 residues. Germline values: CDR1 LGHNT, CDR2 FRNRAP. The CDR3: CASGFQDYGYTF. The CDR3 nucleotides read TGTGCTAGTGGTTTTCAGGATTATGGCTACACCTTC.

The chain combines TRBV27 with TRBJ1-5; D is unclear. This CDR3 region has 13 residues. The germline gives CDR1 MNHEY, CDR2 SMNVEV (reference sequence). The V end lost 6 bases, the J end lost 6 bases, and 12 bases lay between the germline ends. The CDR3: CASSVRGSQPQHF. CDR3 nucleotide sequence: TGTGCCAGCAGCGTCCGGGGAAGTCAGCCCCAGCATTTT.

This clonotype was observed a few times. The rearrangement links TRBV2 to TRBJ2-1; TRBD2 agrees at 12 bases. V lost 6 bases to trimming and J lost 3 bases; unmatched junction nucleotides: 0. Germline loops: CDR1 SNHLY, CDR2 FYNNEI. The CDR3 totals 14 residues. DNA for the CDR3: TGTGCCAGCAGGACTAGCGGGGGCTACAATGAGCAGTTCTTC. This translates into CASRTSGGYNEQFF.

This clonotype has just a few counts. The chain combines TRBV11-2 with TRBJ1-2; D is unresolved. The germline gives CDR1 SGHAT, CDR2 FQNNGV. V was cut by 5 bases and J by 6 bases, with 4 bases left in between. The CDR3 consists of 10 residues. The CDR3: CASSGDGYTF. The CDR3 DNA sequence: TGTGCCAGCAGCGGGGATGGCTACACCTTC.

A few counts support this clonotype. The rearrangement joins TRBV7-3 to TRBJ2-3; D gene ambiguous. Germline assignment: CDR1 SGHTA and CDR2 FQGTGA. CDR3 size: 15 residues. Trimming removed 4 bases at V and 6 bases at J, with 17 bases between. CDR3 sequence: CASSSKGFQVDTQYF. In DNA form, the CDR3 reads TGTGCCAGCAGCTCCAAAGGGTTTCAGGTTGATACGCAGTATTTT.

This clonotype has more than one count but fewer than ten. The chain's CDR3 is CASRLDRGPGNTIYF. The DNA for the CDR3 is TGTGCCAGCAGATTGGACAGGGGGCCAGGAAACACCATATATTTT. The rearrangement uses TRBV7-8 and TRBJ1-3; 11 nucleotides line up with TRBD1. This CDR3 has 15 amino acids. Unmatched junction bases numbered 5, after V lost 6 bases and J lost 4 bases. Per the germline V gene, CDR1 is SGHVS and CDR2 is FQNEAQ.

There are a few counts of this clonotype. V usage is TRBV5-1 and J usage is TRBJ1-1; D perhaps matches TRBD1 (6 bases). CDR1 SGHRS and CDR2 YFSETQ come from the germline V gene. This CDR3 is built from 15 residues. Trimming took 6 bases from V and 0 from J, leaving 15 bases between them. For the CDR3, the DNA is TGCGCCAGCACTGATCGGCAGGGGATGAACACTGAAGCTTTCTTT. Translation gives CASTDRQGMNTEAFF.

This clonotype is a singleton in its sample. This rearrangement joins TRBV29-1 to TRBJ2-5; D ambiguous. Trimming pared 2 bases from V and 1 base from J, leaving 8 bases between. Germline CDR1 SQVTM, CDR2 ANQGSEA. CDR3 length: 13 residues. The CDR3 region is CSVENRAQETQYF. The CDR3, as DNA: TGCAGCGTTGAAAACCGAGCCCAAGAGACCCAGTACTTC.

CDR3 amino acids: CASRRRFGDRETQYF. CDR3 nucleotides: TGTGCCAGTAGAAGGAGGTTTGGTGACCGGGAGACCCAGTACTTC. This chain links TRBV19 with TRBJ2-5; weak D call: TRBD2 (5 bases). Trimming pared 6 bases from V and 5 bases from J, leaving 19 bases between. Germline V gene sequence: CDR1 LNHDA, CDR2 SQIVND (reference sequence). This CDR3 is built from 15 residues.

This clonotype was counted a few times. The chain joins TRBV18 to TRBJ1-2; 8 nucleotides line up with TRBD1. J was trimmed by 1 base and V by 4 bases; bases with no gene match: 8. The CDR3 has 16 residues. Germline CDR1 KGHSH, CDR2 LQKENI. This CDR3 reads CASSRNGQGFNYGYTF. The CDR3 coding sequence is TGTGCCAGCTCACGGAACGGACAGGGCTTTAACTATGGCTACACCTTC.

The chain is built from TRBV3-1 and TRBJ2-5; tentative D call: TRBD2 (5 bases). Germline V lookup: CDR1 LGHDT, CDR2 YNNKEL (reference sequence). There are 15 residues in the CDR3. V was shortened by 1 base and J by 6 bases, with 15 bases between the two germline ends. The CDR3 nucleotides read TGTGCCAGCAGCCAAGTTTCCGGGGTTGTGAAGACCCAGTACTTC. Translating it yields CASSQVSGVVKTQYF.

V usage is TRBV7-2 and J usage is TRBJ2-3; either TRBD1 or TRBD2 may fit D (6 bases each). Looked up from germline, CDR1 is SGHTA and CDR2 is FQGNSA. The length of the CDR3 is 17 residues. Trimming took off 1 base at V and 7 bases at J, with 21 bases between the two ends. In DNA, the CDR3 is TGTGCCAGCAGCTTAGGCGGGGTTCTATCGGGGGCAAATACGCAGTATTTT. Translation gives CASSLGGVLSGANTQYF.

This clonotype has a handful of counts. This rearrangement joins TRBV5-1 to TRBJ2-3, with D perhaps TRBD1 (5 bases). Trimming took 1 base from V and 0 from J, leaving 15 bases between them. Germline loops: CDR1 SGHRS, CDR2 YFSETQ. There are 17 residues in the CDR3. For the CDR3, the DNA is TGCGCCAGCAGCTTGACCCATAGACAGTCTAGCACAGATACGCAGTATTTT. Its protein is CASSLTHRQSSTDTQYF.

This clonotype was seen ten or more times. This chain connects TRBV7-2 to TRBJ2-3, with D tentatively TRBD1 (6 bases). Trimming removed 1 base from V and 5 bases from J, with 10 bases in between. The CDR3 length is 14 residues. Germline assignment: CDR1 SGHTA and CDR2 FQGNSA. The CDR3 region is CASSLGGLKDTQYF. CDR3 bases: TGTGCCAGCAGCTTAGGGGGGCTTAAAGATACGCAGTATTTT.

The chain couples TRBV18 to TRBJ2-3; the D is unclear. CDR1 is KGHSH and CDR2 is LQKENI in the germline V gene. The CDR3 consists of 19 residues. Trimming left V 6 bases short and J 2 bases short, with 27 bases between. The CDR3 region has the DNA TGTGCCAGCTCCCCAGATCAGGCCCTTCAGACCGAAGACACAGATACGCAGTATTTT. Protein sequence: CASSPDQALQTEDTDTQYF.

This clonotype has more than one count but fewer than ten. The CDR3 here is CASSFRTGENIQYF. Written as DNA, the CDR3 is TGTGCCAGCAGCTTCAGGACGGGGGAGAACATTCAGTACTTC. The chain links TRBV7-2 to TRBJ2-4, with D maybe TRBD2 (6 bases). CDR3 length: 14 amino acids. Germline values: CDR1 SGHTA, CDR2 FQGNSA. V was trimmed by 3 bases and J by 7 bases, leaving 13 bases between them.

This clonotype was seen only a few times. The V call is TRBV12-3 or TRBV12-4, the J call TRBJ2-5, with TRBD1 identical over 9 bases. V lost 6 bases to trimming and J lost 5 bases; unmatched junction nucleotides: 4. The CDR3 spans 13 residues. CDR3 sequence: CASSWGQGETQYF. DNA of the CDR3: TGTGCCAGCAGCTGGGGACAGGGTGAGACCCAGTACTTC.

The CDR3, as DNA: TGTGCCACCAGTGGGGGGACCGGGGAGCTGTTTTTT. This encodes CATSGGTGELFF. The chain couples TRBV24-1 to TRBJ2-2; tentatively, D is TRBD1 or TRBD2 (5 bases each). The CDR3 contains 12 residues. Germline V gives CDR1 KGHDR, CDR2 SFDVKD. V lost 5 bases, J lost 5 bases, and 5 bases lay in between.

In this sample, this clonotype turned up a few times. V is TRBV20-1 and J is TRBJ2-3; D is perhaps TRBD2 (6 bases). This CDR3 has 13 residues. V was shortened by 5 bases and J by 0 bases, with 9 bases between the two germline ends. Germline assignment: CDR1 DFQATT and CDR2 SNEGSKA (reference sequence). CDR3: CSAAGISTDTQYF. CDR3 coding DNA: TGCAGTGCTGCGGGGATTAGCACAGATACGCAGTATTTT.

V and J are TRBV4-2 and TRBJ2-5, with 10 bases lining up with TRBD1. V trimming: 1 base; J trimming: 7 bases; junction bases outside the gene matches: 9. The CDR3 totals 16 residues. Germline assignment: CDR1 LGHNA and CDR2 YNFKEQ. The CDR3 region is CASSQGGTGALRTQYF. In DNA form, the CDR3 reads TGTGCCAGCAGCCAAGGAGGGACAGGGGCCCTTAGGACCCAGTACTTC.